These 4 T cell receptor beta chains were sequenced from one sample in a study of tumor T cells in aggressive B-cell lymphoma. The assay was immunoSEQ multiplex PCR, and TCRdb's table has in-frame clones only and misses some. In the table there are approximately 11,000 clones, around 90% of which are singletons. Sequencing input: tumor tissue. These receptors were obtained from an adult with diffuse large B cell lymphoma.

The chain joins TRBV6-6 to TRBJ1-1; 9 bases fit TRBD1. Germline V gives CDR1 MNHNY, CDR2 SVGAGI (reference sequence). The CDR3 runs 14 residues. Trimming at V came to 6 bases and at J to 7 bases, leaving 9 bases not matched to a gene. CDR3 nucleotide sequence: TGTGCCAGCAGCCACGGCGGGACAGGGTTTGAAGCTTTCTTT. It is translated as CASSHGGTGFEAFF.

J is TRBJ1-1 and V is TRBV29-1; no clear D. V was pared by 0 bases and J by 11 bases, with 4 bases between. Germline V CDR1 and CDR2: SQVTM, ANQGSEA. The CDR3 has 9 amino acids. CDR3 sequence: CSVEEGAFF. CDR3 coding DNA: TGCAGCGTTGAAGAGGGCGCTTTCTTT.

The V gene is TRBV19, the J gene TRBJ1-1; TRBD1 matches 9 bases. V shed 6 bases, J shed 5 bases, and the junction held 7 bases outside the gene matches. The CDR3 consists of 14 residues. Looked up from germline, CDR1 is LNHDA and CDR2 is SQIVND (reference sequence). DNA for the CDR3: TGTGCCAGTAGCTTCACAGGGGGCGGAACTGAAGCTTTCTTT. It is translated as CASSFTGGGTEAFF.

The chain carries TRBV6-5 and TRBJ2-1; perhaps TRBD2 as D (5 bases). Trimming left V 0 bases short and J 8 bases short, with 11 bases between. This CDR3 spans 14 amino acids. Germline loops: CDR1 MNHEY, CDR2 SVGAGI. CDR3 in amino acids: CASSYSTPGYEQFF. CDR3 coding DNA: TGTGCCAGCAGTTACTCGACGCCGGGGTATGAGCAGTTCTTC.